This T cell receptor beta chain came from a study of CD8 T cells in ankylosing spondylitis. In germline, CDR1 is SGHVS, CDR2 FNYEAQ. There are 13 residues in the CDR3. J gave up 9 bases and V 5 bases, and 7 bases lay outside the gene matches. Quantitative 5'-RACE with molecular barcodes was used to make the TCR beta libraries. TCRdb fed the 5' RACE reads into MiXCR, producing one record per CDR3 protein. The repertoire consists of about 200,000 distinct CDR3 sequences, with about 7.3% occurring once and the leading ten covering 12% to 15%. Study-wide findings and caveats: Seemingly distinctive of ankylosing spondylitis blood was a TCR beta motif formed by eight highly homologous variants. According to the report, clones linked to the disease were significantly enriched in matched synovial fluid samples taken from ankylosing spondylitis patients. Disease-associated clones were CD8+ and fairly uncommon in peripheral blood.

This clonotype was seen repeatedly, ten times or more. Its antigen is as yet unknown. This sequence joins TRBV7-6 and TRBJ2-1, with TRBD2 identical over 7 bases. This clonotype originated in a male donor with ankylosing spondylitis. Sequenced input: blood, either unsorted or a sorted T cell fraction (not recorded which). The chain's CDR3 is CASSPLTSPEQFF. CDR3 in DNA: TGTGCCAGCAGCCCGCTGACTAGCCCTGAGCAGTTCTTC.